Included here is one TCR beta chain sequence, with context. Its antigen is not known. The sample is drawn from a study of shared clonotypes between healthy human individuals. Study-level information: In total, the donors were two women and a few men aged 18 to 49. Study-level findings and limits: It was the non-shared clonotypes that had lower generation probabilities than clonotypes shared by all four donors.

Libraries were prepared by immunoSEQ multiplex PCR; TCRdb keeps only in-frame clonotypes and omits some of them. The sample shows 550,000 to 850,000 clones, approximately 72% of them seen only once. The CDR3 covers 14 residues. Germline V gene data show CDR1 as GTSNPN and CDR2 as SVGIG (reference sequence). With 2 bases clipped from V and 9 bases from J, the junction kept 11 bases outside the gene matches. Adult Caucasians living in Nashville, Tennessee made up all of the donors. Sequenced input: memory CD4+ T cells sorted from blood. Stated subset: CD45RA-negative fraction. The clonotype comes from a woman in her thirties in good health. J is TRBJ1-1 and V is TRBV30, with 8 bases lining up with TRBD1. The CDR3: CAWSSPGTGLKAFF. The DNA of the CDR3 is TGTGCCTGGAGTTCCCCCGGGACAGGTTTAAAAGCTTTCTTT.